The 18 T cell receptor beta chains listed next were all sequenced from one sample in a study of OX40 agonist ivuxolimab in advanced cancers. The protocol was immunoSEQ multiplex PCR, while the TCRdb copy is restricted to in-frame clones and leaves out a portion. The table lists 55,000 to 65,000 clones, 85% to 90% of them singletons, with 3.9% in the top ten. The specimen was CD4+ or CD8+ T cells sorted from blood, collected in a trial of the OX40 agonist ivuxolimab. The receptor source for this set is an adult with an advanced solid tumor such as melanoma, head and neck, liver or kidney cancer.

The V and J genes are TRBV14 and TRBJ2-5; 10 bases agree with TRBD2. Trimming took 4 bases from V and 5 from J; bases not matched to a gene: 4. Germline CDR1 and CDR2: SGHDN and FVKESK. This CDR3 contains 14 residues. In DNA form, the CDR3 reads TGTGCCAGCAGCCTAGCGGGGGGCTGGGAGACCCAGTACTTC. It translates to CASSLAGGWETQYF.

The V call is TRBV7-2, the J call TRBJ1-4; the D gene is possibly TRBD1 (5 bases). V lost 6 bases to trimming and J lost 6 bases, with 14 bases between them. CDR1 is SGHTA, CDR2 FQGNSA, per germline. This CDR3 has 14 residues. CDR3 bases: TGTGCCAGCAGTCAGGGACCGGGGGATGAAAAACTGTTTTTT. Protein product: CASSQGPGDEKLFF.

V is TRBV9 and J is TRBJ1-3; D possibly corresponds to TRBD1 (5 bases). V was pared by 1 base and J by 0 bases, with 8 bases between. Germline V gives CDR1 SGDLS, CDR2 YYNGEE. This CDR3 region has 15 residues. The CDR3 is CASSVQGSSGNTIYF. The DNA of the CDR3 is TGTGCCAGCAGCGTACAGGGTAGCTCTGGAAACACCATATATTTT.

The chain carries TRBV6-5 and TRBJ1-6, with a weak D call TRBD1 (5 bases). Trimming stripped 8 bases from V and 4 bases from J, with 12 bases between. CDR1 MNHEY and CDR2 SVGAGI come from the germline V gene. The CDR3 runs to 14 residues. The CDR3 is CASRAGGYNSPLHF. The CDR3 DNA reads as TGTGCCAGCCGAGCCGGGGGGTATAATTCACCCCTCCACTTT.

The chain recombines TRBV19 with TRBJ1-1; 7 bases line up with TRBD1. Germline V lookup: CDR1 LNHDA, CDR2 SQIVND (reference sequence). The CDR3 totals 14 residues. Trimming took 5 bases from V and 6 from J; bases not matched to a gene: 9. This chain's CDR3 is CASSFVTGSAEAFF. DNA of the CDR3: TGTGCCAGTAGTTTCGTGACAGGGTCGGCTGAAGCTTTCTTT. Full variable domain (outside the CDR3, taken from reference TRBV19 and TRBJ1-1): DGGITQSPKYLFRKEGQNVTLSCEQNLNHDAMYWYRQDPGQGLRLIYYSQIVNDFQKGDIAEGYSVSREKKESFPLTVTSAQKNPTAFYLCASSFVTGSAEAFFGQGTRLTVV.

There are a few counts of this clone. This sequence joins TRBV9 and TRBJ2-5; tentative D call: TRBD1 (5 bases). CDR1 and CDR2 from the germline V gene are SGDLS and YYNGEE. The CDR3 covers 13 residues. V gave up 1 base and J gave up 5 bases, with 9 bases separating them. The CDR3 nucleotides read TGTGCCAGCAGCGTACAGGGTATGGAGACCCAGTACTTC. Translated, it gives CASSVQGMETQYF. The full variable domain, with the rest looked up from reference TRBV9 and TRBJ2-5, is DSGVTQTPKHLITATGQRVTLRCSPRSGDLSVYWYQQSLDQGLQFLIQYYNGEERAKGNILERFSAQQFPDLHSELNLSSLELGDSALYFCASSVQGMETQYFGPGTRLLVL.

The CDR3 spells CASSMGTGSYNEQFF. The CDR3 DNA is TGTGCCAGTAGTATGGGGACTGGCTCCTACAATGAGCAGTTCTTC. The J gene is TRBJ2-1, the V gene TRBV19; D possibly corresponds to TRBD2 (6 bases). The V end was cut by 3 bases, the J end by 0 bases, with 9 bases between. The germline gives CDR1 LNHDA, CDR2 SQIVND (reference sequence). The CDR3 length is 15 residues.

V gene TRBV6-1 combines with J gene TRBJ2-7; D is unclear. V shed 6 bases and J shed 4 bases, with 7 bases lying between them. CDR1 and CDR2 from the germline V gene are MNHNS and SASEGT. The CDR3 is made up of 11 amino acids. The CDR3 loop reads CASSPRYEQYF. The DNA of the CDR3 is TGTGCCAGCAGCCCCAGGTACGAGCAGTACTTC.

In its sample, this clone was seen a few times. CDR3 in amino acids: CASSQGASSLPGNTIYF. The CDR3 DNA reads TGCGCCAGCAGCCAAGGGGCCTCCTCCCTCCCTGGAAACACCATATATTTT. The chain uses TRBV4-3 and TRBJ1-3; D unclear. From germline, CDR1 is LGHNA and CDR2 YSLEER. Between the trimmed V and J ends, which lost 1 base and 2 bases, there was a span of 15 bases. This CDR3 contains 17 residues.

V and J are TRBV5-5 and TRBJ1-6, with 10 nucleotides matching TRBD1. The CDR3 spans 18 residues. V lost 0 bases and J lost 0; bases outside the gene matches: 3. Germline CDR1 SGHKS, CDR2 YYEKEE (reference sequence). The CDR3 nucleotides are TGTGCCAGCAGCTTGGGACAGGGGGCTGACTCCTATAATTCACCCCTCCACTTT. Translated: CASSLGQGADSYNSPLHF.

The V call is TRBV6-1, the J call TRBJ2-7, with 7 bases identical to TRBD1. Germline assignment: CDR1 MNHNS and CDR2 SASEGT. V dropped 1 base and J dropped 2; count of bases not matched to a gene: 14. CDR3 length: 18 amino acids. CDR3 residues: CASSEGDVPGTAPYEQYF. As DNA, the CDR3 is TGTGCCAGCAGTGAAGGCGATGTTCCCGGGACAGCCCCCTACGAGCAGTACTTC.

The V and J genes are TRBV5-4 and TRBJ2-7; D unresolved. Trimming left V 1 base short and J 0 bases short, with 5 bases between. From germline, CDR1 is SGHNT and CDR2 YYREEE (reference sequence). This CDR3 region has 13 residues. CDR3 in amino acids: CASSLWVSYEQYF. The DNA of the CDR3 is TGTGCCAGCAGCTTGTGGGTCTCCTACGAGCAGTACTTC.

As for this clone: This sample also contains other DNA sequences that code for the same CDR3. The gene calls are TRBV5-1 and TRBJ1-3; D is undetermined. This CDR3 region has 14 residues. Germline lookup yields CDR1 SGHRS and CDR2 YFSETQ. Trimming removed 0 bases at V and 1 base at J, with 5 bases between. Here the CDR3 DNA reads TGCGCCAGCAGCTTGGATAGTTCTGGAAACACCATATATTTT. Amino acid sequence: CASSLDSSGNTIYF.

This chain connects TRBV7-2 to TRBJ1-1; D ambiguous. Trimming left V 2 bases short and J 5 bases short, with 9 bases between. CDR1 and CDR2 from the germline V gene are SGHTA and FQGNSA. The CDR3 covers 13 residues. CDR3 nucleotide sequence: TGTGCCAGCAGCTTACTGGAGCAGACTGAAGCTTTCTTT. Protein product: CASSLLEQTEAFF.

CDR3 bases: TGTGCCAGTAGCCGAGAGTATAGCAATCAGCCCCAGCATTTT. Protein: CASSREYSNQPQHF. The chain joins TRBV19 to TRBJ1-5; no definite D call. Trimming pared 6 bases from V and 0 bases from J, leaving 9 bases between. The CDR3 has 14 amino acids. Germline V gene data show CDR1 as LNHDA and CDR2 as SQIVND (reference sequence).

The V and J genes are TRBV11-2 and TRBJ1-2, with 7 bases aligning to TRBD1. This CDR3 has 14 residues. The trim removed 4 bases at V and 8 bases at J, leaving 10 bases unmatched. The germline gives CDR1 SGHAT, CDR2 FQNNGV. DNA of the CDR3: TGTGCCAGCAGCTACCGACAGGGTTCAAGCGGCTACACCTTC. It encodes CASSYRQGSSGYTF.

The chain has TRBV4-3 and TRBJ2-5; 8 bases match TRBD2. Germline CDR1 LGHNA, CDR2 YSLEER. V lost 4 bases, J lost 4 bases, and 8 bases stayed unmatched. The CDR3 spans 15 residues. CDR3 in amino acids: CASSRRGGPGETQYF. As DNA, the CDR3 is TGCGCCAGCAGCCGTCGCGGGGGGCCGGGAGAGACCCAGTACTTC.

This clone was picked up one time. The chain uses TRBV15 and TRBJ2-5, with 9 nucleotides matching TRBD2. The closer fit of TRBJ2-7 to the DNA end suggests the J call may be wrong. CDR1 is LNHNV and CDR2 is YYDKDF in the germline V gene (reference sequence). This CDR3 region has 15 residues. The CDR3 loop is CATSREARGGSEQYF. The DNA for the CDR3 is TGTGCCACCAGCAGAGAGGCGCGGGGGGGCAGCGAGCAGTACTTC.